What follows is one T cell receptor beta chain and its context. Authors' analysis steps: Reference gene primer amplification in the assay estimated nucleated cell counts. TCRdb keeps only in-frame clones here, not all; method: immunoSEQ multiplex PCR. V and J calls and clone size come straight from that table; D and trimming were deduced from the DNA. In the table there are about 190,000 clones, 80% of which are singletons. This sample is part of a study of blood T cell repertoires in COVID-19. Across the whole study: Whether acute or convalescent, the COVID-19 samples came from the United States, Italy and Spain. PBMCs, B-cell-depleted T cells, or T cells provided the cDNA or gDNA that made up the material.

Germline lookup yields CDR1 KGHSH and CDR2 LQKENI. Deletions cut 3 bases from V and 0 bases from J, with 8 bases between. CDR3 size: 15 residues. The receptor comes from a man in his 60s with acute or convalescent COVID-19. V and J are TRBV18 and TRBJ1-4; a possible D gene is TRBD1 (5 bases). Sequenced material: peripheral blood. CDR3 region: CASSPATATNEKLFF. The CDR3 bases are TGTGCCAGCTCACCGGCGACAGCAACTAATGAAAAACTGTTTTTT.